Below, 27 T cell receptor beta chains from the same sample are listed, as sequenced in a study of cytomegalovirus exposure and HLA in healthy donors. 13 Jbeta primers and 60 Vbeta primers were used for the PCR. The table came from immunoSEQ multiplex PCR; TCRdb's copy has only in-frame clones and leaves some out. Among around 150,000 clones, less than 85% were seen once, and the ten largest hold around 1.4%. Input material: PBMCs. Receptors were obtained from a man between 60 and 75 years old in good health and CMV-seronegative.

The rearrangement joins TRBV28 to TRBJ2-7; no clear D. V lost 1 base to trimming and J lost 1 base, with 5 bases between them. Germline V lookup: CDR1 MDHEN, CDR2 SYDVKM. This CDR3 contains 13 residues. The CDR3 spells CASSLYSSYEQYF. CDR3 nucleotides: TGTGCCAGCAGTTTATATAGTTCCTACGAGCAGTACTTC.

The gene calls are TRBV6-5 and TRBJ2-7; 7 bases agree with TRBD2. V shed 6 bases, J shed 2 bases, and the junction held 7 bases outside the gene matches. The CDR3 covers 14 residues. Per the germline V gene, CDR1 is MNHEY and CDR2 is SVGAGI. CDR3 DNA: TGTGCCAGCAGCCTAGTAGCGGGCCCCTACGAGCAGTACTTC. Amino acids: CASSLVAGPYEQYF.

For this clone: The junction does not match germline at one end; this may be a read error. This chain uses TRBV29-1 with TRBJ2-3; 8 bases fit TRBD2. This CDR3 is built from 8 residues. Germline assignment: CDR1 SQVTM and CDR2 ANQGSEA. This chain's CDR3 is CSVDGGGF. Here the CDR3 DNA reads TGCAGCGTCGACGGGGGGGGTTTT.

In DNA, the CDR3 is TGTGCCAGCAGCGTAGGGGCCGATATCTACGAGCAGTACTTC. This translates into CASSVGADIYEQYF. The chain couples TRBV9 to TRBJ2-7, with D unresolved. This CDR3 region has 14 residues. Germline V gene sequence: CDR1 SGDLS, CDR2 YYNGEE. Trimming removed 0 bases at V and 3 bases at J, with 10 bases between.

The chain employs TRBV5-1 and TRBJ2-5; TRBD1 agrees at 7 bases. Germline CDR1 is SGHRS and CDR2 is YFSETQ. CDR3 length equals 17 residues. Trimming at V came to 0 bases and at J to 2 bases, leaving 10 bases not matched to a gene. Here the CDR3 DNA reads TGCGCCAGCAGCTTGGAATCCGGGACAGCTTTGCAAGAGACCCAGTACTTC. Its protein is CASSLESGTALQETQYF.

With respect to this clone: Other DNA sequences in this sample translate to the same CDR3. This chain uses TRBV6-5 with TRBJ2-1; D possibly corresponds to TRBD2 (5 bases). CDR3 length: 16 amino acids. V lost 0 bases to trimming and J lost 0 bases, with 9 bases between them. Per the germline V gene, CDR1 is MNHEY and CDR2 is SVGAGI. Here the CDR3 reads CASSYSLGSSYNEQFF. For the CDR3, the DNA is TGTGCCAGCAGTTACTCGTTGGGGAGCTCCTACAATGAGCAGTTCTTC.

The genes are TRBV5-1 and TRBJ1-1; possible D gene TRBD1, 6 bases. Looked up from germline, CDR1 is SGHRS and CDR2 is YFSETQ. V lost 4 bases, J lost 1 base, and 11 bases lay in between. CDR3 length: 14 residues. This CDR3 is CASSPQGRNTEAFF. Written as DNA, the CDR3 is TGCGCCAGCAGCCCTCAGGGGAGGAACACTGAAGCTTTCTTT. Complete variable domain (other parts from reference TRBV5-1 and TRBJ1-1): KAGVTQTPRYLIKTRGQQVTLSCSPISGHRSVSWYQQTPGQGLQFLFEYFSETQRNKGNFPGRFSGRQFSNSRSEMNVSTLELGDSALYLCASSPQGRNTEAFFGQGTRLTVV.

DNA of the CDR3: TGCAGTTTCACTTCATTCGGGAATCAGCCCCAGCATTTT. Its translation: CSFTSFGNQPQHF. J is TRBJ1-5 and V is TRBV29-1; no definite D call. Per the germline V gene, CDR1 is SQVTM and CDR2 is ANQGSEA. The CDR3 totals 13 residues. Using reference TRBV29-1 and TRBJ1-5 for the parts outside the CDR3, the full variable domain is SAVISQKPSRDICQRGTSLTIQCQVDSQVTMMFWYRQQPGQSLTLIATANQGSEATYESGFVIDKFPISRPNLTFSTLTVSNMSPEDSSIYLCSFTSFGNQPQHFGDGTRLSIL.

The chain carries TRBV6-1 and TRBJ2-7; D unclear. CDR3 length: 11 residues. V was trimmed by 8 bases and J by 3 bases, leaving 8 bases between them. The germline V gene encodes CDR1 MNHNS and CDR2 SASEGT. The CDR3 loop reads CASLINYEQYF. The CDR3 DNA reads TGTGCCAGCCTAATTAACTACGAGCAGTACTTC.

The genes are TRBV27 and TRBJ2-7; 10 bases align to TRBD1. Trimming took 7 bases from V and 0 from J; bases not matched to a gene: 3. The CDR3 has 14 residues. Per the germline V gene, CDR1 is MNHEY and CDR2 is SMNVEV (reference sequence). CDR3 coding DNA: TGTGCCAGCACCCGGGACAGGGGCTCCTACGAGCAGTACTTC. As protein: CASTRDRGSYEQYF.

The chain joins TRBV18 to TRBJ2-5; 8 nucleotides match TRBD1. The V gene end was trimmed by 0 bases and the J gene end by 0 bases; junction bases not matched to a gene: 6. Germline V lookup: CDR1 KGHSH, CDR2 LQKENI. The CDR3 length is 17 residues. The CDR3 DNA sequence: TGTGCCAGCTCACCACCAACCGGGACAGGCGACCAAGAGACCCAGTACTTC. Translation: CASSPPTGTGDQETQYF.

CDR3 region: CASSLVGLYNEQFF. The CDR3 region has the DNA TGTGCCAGCAGCTTAGTGGGGCTGTACAATGAGCAGTTCTTC. V is TRBV11-3 and J is TRBJ2-1, with D perhaps TRBD1 (5 bases). Per the germline V gene, CDR1 is SGHNT and CDR2 is YENEEA. This CDR3 contains 14 residues. Trimming shortened V by 1 base and J by 4 bases, and 8 bases separated the two germline ends. Full variable domain (rest looked up from reference TRBV11-3 and TRBJ2-1): EAGVVQSPRYKIIEKKQPVAFWCNPISGHNTLYWYLQNLGQGPELLIRYENEEAVDDSQLPKDRFSAERLKGVDSTLKIQPAELGDSAVYLCASSLVGLYNEQFFGPGTRLTVL.

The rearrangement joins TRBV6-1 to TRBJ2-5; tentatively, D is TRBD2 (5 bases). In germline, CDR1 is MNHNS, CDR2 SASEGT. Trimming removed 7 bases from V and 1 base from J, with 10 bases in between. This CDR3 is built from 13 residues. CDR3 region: CASNEGFQETQYF. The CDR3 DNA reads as TGTGCCAGCAACGAGGGATTCCAAGAGACCCAGTACTTC.

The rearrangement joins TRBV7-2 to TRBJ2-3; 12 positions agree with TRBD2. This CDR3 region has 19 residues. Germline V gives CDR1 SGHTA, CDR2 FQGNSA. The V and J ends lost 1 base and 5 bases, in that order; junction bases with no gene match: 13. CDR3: CASSLGVPFLAGGQDTQYF. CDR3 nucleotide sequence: TGTGCCAGCAGCTTAGGCGTACCCTTCCTAGCGGGGGGGCAAGATACGCAGTATTTT.

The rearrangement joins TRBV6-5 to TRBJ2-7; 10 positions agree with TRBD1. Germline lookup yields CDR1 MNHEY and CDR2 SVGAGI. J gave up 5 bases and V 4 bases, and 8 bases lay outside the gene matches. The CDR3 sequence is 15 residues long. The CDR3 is CASSSRDRGIHEQYF. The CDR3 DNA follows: TGTGCCAGCAGTTCCCGGGACAGGGGAATACACGAGCAGTACTTC.

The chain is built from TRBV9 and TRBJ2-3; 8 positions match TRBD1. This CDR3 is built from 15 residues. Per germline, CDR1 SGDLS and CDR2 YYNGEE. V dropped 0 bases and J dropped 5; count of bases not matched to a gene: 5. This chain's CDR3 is CASSVEAGGIDTQYF. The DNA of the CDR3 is TGTGCCAGCAGCGTAGAGGCAGGGGGCATAGATACGCAGTATTTT.

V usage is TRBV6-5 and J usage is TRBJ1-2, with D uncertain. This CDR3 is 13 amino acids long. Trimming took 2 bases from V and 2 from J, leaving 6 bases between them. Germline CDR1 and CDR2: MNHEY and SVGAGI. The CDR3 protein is CASSYEQNYGYTF. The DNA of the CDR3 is TGTGCCAGCAGTTACGAACAGAACTATGGCTACACCTTC.

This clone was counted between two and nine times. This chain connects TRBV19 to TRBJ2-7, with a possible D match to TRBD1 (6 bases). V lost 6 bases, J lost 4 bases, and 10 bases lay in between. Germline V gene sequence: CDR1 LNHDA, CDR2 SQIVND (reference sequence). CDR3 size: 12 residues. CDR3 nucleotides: TGTGCCAGTAGCCTGACAGGTTACGAGCAGTACTTC. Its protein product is CASSLTGYEQYF.

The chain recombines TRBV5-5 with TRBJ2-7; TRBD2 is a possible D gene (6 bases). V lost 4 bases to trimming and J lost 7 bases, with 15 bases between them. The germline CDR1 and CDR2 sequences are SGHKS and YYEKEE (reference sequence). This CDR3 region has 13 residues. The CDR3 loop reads CASSKAGEWEQYF. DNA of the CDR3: TGTGCCAGCAGCAAAGCGGGTGAGTGGGAGCAGTACTTC.

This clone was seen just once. CDR3 DNA: TGTGCCAGCAGGGAGGGACCGTTACCCAATCAGCCCCAGCATTTT. The encoded protein is CASREGPLPNQPQHF. This chain uses TRBV2 with TRBJ1-5; TRBD1 is a possible D gene (5 bases). Trimming took 6 bases from V and 3 from J, leaving 15 bases between them. Germline V CDR1 and CDR2: SNHLY, FYNNEI. There are 15 residues in the CDR3.

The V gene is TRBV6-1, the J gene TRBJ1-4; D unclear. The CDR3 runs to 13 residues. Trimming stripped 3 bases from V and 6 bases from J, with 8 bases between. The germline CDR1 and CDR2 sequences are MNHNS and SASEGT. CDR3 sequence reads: CASSDNSHEKLFF. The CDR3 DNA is TGTGCCAGCAGTGATAACAGCCATGAAAAACTGTTTTTT.

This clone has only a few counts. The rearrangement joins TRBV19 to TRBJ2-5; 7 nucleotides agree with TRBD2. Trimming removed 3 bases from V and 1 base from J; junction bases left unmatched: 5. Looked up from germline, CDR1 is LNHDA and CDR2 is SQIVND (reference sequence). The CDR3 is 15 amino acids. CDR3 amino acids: CASSISSGVQETQYF. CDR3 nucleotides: TGTGCCAGTAGTATCTCCAGCGGGGTCCAAGAGACCCAGTACTTC.

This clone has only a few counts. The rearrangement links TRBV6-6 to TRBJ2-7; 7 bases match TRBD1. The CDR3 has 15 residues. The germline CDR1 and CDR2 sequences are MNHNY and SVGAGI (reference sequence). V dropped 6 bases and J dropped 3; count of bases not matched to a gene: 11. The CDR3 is CASSWTGPVDYEQYF. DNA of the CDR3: TGTGCCAGCAGCTGGACAGGTCCTGTTGACTACGAGCAGTACTTC.

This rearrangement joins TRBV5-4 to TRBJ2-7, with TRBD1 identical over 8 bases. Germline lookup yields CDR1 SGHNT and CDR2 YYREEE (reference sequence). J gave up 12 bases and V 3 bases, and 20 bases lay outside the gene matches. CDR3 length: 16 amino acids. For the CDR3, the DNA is TGTGCCAGCAGCTCCGGACAGGGTCGGCCCAAAAGCGCGTGGTACTTC. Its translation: CASSSGQGRPKSAWYF.

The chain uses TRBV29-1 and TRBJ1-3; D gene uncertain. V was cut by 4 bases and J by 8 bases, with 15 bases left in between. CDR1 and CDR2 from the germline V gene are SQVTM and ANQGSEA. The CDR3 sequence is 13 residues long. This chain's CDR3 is CSVGESPRDTIYF. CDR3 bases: TGCAGCGTTGGGGAGTCACCTAGGGACACCATATATTTT.

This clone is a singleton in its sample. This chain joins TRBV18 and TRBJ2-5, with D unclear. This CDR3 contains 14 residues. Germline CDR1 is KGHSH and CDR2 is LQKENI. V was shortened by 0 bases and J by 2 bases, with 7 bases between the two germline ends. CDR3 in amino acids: CASSPPSSQETQYF. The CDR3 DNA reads TGTGCCAGCTCACCACCCTCTTCGCAAGAGACCCAGTACTTC. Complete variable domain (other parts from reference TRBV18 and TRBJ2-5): NAGVMQNPRHLVRRRGQEARLRCSPMKGHSHVYWYRQLPEEGLKFMVYLQKENIIDESGMPKERFSAEFPKEGPSILRIQQVVRGDSAAYFCASSPPSSQETQYFGPGTRLLVL.

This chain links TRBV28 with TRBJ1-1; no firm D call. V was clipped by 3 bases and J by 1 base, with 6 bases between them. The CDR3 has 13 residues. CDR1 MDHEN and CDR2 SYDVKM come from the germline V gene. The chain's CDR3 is CASSLSENTEAFF. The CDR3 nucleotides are TGTGCCAGCAGTTTGTCAGAGAACACTGAAGCTTTCTTT.